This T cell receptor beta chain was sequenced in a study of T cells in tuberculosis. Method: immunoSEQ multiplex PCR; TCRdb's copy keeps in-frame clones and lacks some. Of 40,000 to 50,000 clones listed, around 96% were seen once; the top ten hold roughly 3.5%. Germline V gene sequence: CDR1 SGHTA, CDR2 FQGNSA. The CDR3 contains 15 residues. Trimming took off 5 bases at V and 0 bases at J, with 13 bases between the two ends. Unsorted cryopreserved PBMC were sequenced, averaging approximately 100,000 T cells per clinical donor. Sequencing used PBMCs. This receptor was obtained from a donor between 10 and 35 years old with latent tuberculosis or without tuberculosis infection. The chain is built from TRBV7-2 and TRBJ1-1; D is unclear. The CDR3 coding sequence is TGTGCCAGCAGCCCCCAAGGAGGAGTGAACACTGAAGCTTTCTTT. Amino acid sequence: CASSPQGGVNTEAFF. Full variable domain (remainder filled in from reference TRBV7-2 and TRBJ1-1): GAGVSQSPSNKVTEKGKDVELRCDPISGHTALYWYRQSLGQGLEFLIYFQGNSAPDKSGLPSDRFSAERTGGSVSTLTIQRTQQEDSAVYLCASSPQGGVNTEAFFGQGTRLTVV.